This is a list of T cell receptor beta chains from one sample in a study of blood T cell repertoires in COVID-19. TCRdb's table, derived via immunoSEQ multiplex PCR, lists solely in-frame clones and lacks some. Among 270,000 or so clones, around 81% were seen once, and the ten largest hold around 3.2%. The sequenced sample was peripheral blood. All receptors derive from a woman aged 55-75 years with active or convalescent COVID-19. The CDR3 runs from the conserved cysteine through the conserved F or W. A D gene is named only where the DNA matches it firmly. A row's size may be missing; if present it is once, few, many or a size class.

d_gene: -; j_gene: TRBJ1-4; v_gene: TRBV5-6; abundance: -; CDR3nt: TGTGCCAGCAGCCGGGGGTTCCAGGCGCCCCGGGATGAAAAACTGTTTTTT; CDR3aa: CASSRGFQAPRDEKLFF
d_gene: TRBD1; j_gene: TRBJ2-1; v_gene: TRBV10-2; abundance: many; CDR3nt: TGCGCCACACGGGACAGATTTTACAATGAGCAGTTCTTC; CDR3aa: CATRDRFYNEQFF
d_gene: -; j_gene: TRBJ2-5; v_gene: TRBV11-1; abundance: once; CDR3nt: TGTGCCAGCAGCTTAAACGGGCAAGAGACCCAGTACTTC; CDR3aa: CASSLNGQETQYF
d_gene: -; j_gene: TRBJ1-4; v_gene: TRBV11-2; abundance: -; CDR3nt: TGTGCCAGCAGCTTAAGCGGTTGGGGGCTATCGACCTTGAACAAACTGTTTTTT; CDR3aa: CASSLSGWGLSTLNKLFF
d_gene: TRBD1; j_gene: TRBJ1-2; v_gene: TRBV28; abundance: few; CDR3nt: TGTGCCAGCAGTTTAGGGACAGGGTACTATGGCTACACCTTC; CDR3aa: CASSLGTGYYGYTF
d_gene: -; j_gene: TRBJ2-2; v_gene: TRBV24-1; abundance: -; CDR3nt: TGTGCCACCAGTGATTCCCCCGGGACGGGGGCGAACACCGGGGAGCTGTTTTTT; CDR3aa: CATSDSPGTGANTGELFF
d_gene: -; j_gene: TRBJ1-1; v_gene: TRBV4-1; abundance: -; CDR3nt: TGCGCCAGCAGCCCTCAAGCAGGGTCGAACACTGAAGCTTTCTTT; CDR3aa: CASSPQAGSNTEAFF
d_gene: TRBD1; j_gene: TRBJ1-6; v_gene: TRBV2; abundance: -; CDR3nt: TGTGCCAGCAACCAGGTACAGGGGGGGAATTCACCCCTCCACTTT; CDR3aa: CASNQVQGGNSPLHF
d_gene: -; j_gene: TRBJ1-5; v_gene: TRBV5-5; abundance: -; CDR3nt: TGTGCCAGCAGCTTGGGGTATGCGGGAAGGGGCAATCAGCCCCAGCATTTT; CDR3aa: CASSLGYAGRGNQPQHF
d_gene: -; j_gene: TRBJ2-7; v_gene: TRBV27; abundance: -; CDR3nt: TGTGCCAGCAGCAAGGGGTATCCCTACGAGCAGTACTTC; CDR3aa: CASSKGYPYEQYF
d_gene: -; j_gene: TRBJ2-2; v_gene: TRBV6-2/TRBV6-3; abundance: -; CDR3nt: TGTGCCAGCAGTTACCCGAACCAAAATAGGGGCGACACCGGGGAGCTGTTTTTT; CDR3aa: CASSYPNQNRGDTGELFF
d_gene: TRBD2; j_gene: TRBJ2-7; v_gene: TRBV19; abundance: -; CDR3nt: TGTGCCAGCCTAGCGGGTCCGCCGTACGAGCAGTACTTC; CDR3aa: CASLAGPPYEQYF
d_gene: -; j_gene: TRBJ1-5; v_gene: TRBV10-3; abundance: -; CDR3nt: TGTGCCATCAGTGACGAGGGAGGTGGCAATCAGCCCCAGCATTTT; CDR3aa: CAISDEGGGNQPQHF
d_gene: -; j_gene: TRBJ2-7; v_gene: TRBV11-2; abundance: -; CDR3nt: TGTGCCAGCAGCTTAACCACCCAGGACTCCTACTACGAGCAGTACTTC; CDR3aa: CASSLTTQDSYYEQYF
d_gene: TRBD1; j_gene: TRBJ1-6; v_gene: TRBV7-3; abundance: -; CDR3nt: TGTGCCAGCGGCAGGACAGGGAATGGCTCACCCCTCCACTTT; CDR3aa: CASGRTGNGSPLHF
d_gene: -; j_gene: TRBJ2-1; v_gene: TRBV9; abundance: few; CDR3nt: TGTGCCAGCAGCGTTTTAAGCGGTGCCTACAATGAGCAGTTCTTC; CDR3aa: CASSVLSGAYNEQFF